One T cell receptor (beta chain) is described in this entry. Its antigen is still unknown. The data were taken from a study of OX40 agonist ivuxolimab in advanced cancers. Across the study: The drug used for patients, ivuxolimab, was an agonistic anti-OX40 (CD134) antibody. Patients in dose escalation had liver, melanoma, kidney or head and neck cancers.

Profiled with immunoSEQ multiplex PCR; TCRdb holds only in-frame clones, not every one. This table holds fewer than 80,000 clones, around 85% found once. Findings of the study overall: Researchers did not determine the expanded peripheral T cells' antigen specificity. Also present in some nonresponders was a low level of normalized T-cell clonal expansion.

CDR1 is MDHEN and CDR2 is SYDVKM in the germline V gene. V gave up 7 bases and J gave up 6 bases; unmatched junction bases: 9. The CDR3 loop spans 14 amino acids. This TCR was recovered from an adult with an advanced solid tumor such as melanoma, head and neck, liver or kidney cancer. The V and J genes are TRBV28 and TRBJ2-5, with 9 bases that match TRBD2. The material was CD4+ or CD8+ T cells sorted from blood, obtained in a trial of the OX40 agonist ivuxolimab. The CDR3 nucleotides are TGTGCCAGCAATCAGGCGCGGGAGGGTAAGACCCAGTACTTC. This gives the protein CASNQAREGKTQYF.